This T cell receptor (beta chain) is from a study of T cell responses to AZD1222 COVID-19 vaccine. Study-level findings and limits: Seropositivity was recorded at baseline in only 6 or 7 AZD1222 recipients. Nearly half of the spike-specific TCRs reportedly recognize variant regions that carry no mutations. Spike regions recognized by vaccine-associated CD4 TCRs spanned the protein, led by 160-218 and 743-854.

Sequenced by immunoSEQ multiplex PCR; TCRdb stores in-frame clones only, minus some. The table shows 100,000 to 150,000 clones, with 75% to 95% occurring only once. Germline V gene sequence: CDR1 SGHNT, CDR2 YYREEE (reference sequence). V lost 3 bases and J lost 5; bases outside the gene matches: 6. CDR3 length equals 14 residues. In the case of this clone: What it recognizes is unknown.

The sample here was peripheral blood, taken on day 0 of AZD1222 vaccination. The chain employs TRBV5-4 and TRBJ2-7; the match to TRBD2 covers 9 bases. This clonotype originated in an adult in good health. CDR3 nucleotides: TGTGCCAGCAGCTGGGGACTAGCAAGGGACGAGCAGTACTTC. Encoded protein: CASSWGLARDEQYF.